This passage covers 8 T cell receptor beta chains from one sample sequenced in a study of blood T cells in healthy people across ages. PCR was performed a second time for about 7 to 11 cycles using a sample-barcoded 5' primer and a J-beta primer mix. MiXCR, applied by TCRdb to the 5' RACE reads, yields one record per CDR3 protein. Of roughly 560,000 distinct CDR3 sequences detected, about 24% appear once; the ten largest clones hold approximately 10%. A further study also used this sample, focusing on T cells of mothers and their children.

Sequencing was performed on blood. The receptors here all came from a boy aged 5-17 years in good health.

The V call is TRBV11-2, the J call TRBJ2-7; D tentatively fits TRBD1 or TRBD2 (5 bases each). Trimming stripped 0 bases from V and 4 bases from J, with 10 bases between. CDR1 and CDR2 (germline): SGHAT, FQNNGV. The CDR3 runs 14 residues. The CDR3 bases are TGTGCCAGCAGCTTAGACGGATGGGGGTACGAGCAGTACTTC. Protein: CASSLDGWGYEQYF.

A few counts support this clonotype. The chain's CDR3 is CASSYSDWGARTGGPHTYEQYF. CDR3 DNA: TGTGCCAGCAGTTACTCGGATTGGGGGGCGAGGACAGGGGGCCCACATACCTACGAGCAGTACTTC. The rearrangement uses TRBV6-2 or TRBV6-3 and TRBJ2-7, with 11 positions matching TRBD1. Germline CDR1 reads MNHEY; CDR2 reads SVGEGT. The CDR3 is 22 amino acids. After removal of 0 bases from V and 2 bases from J, the junction contained 21 bases not matched to a gene.

This clonotype was counted between two and nine times. This sequence joins TRBV7-9 and TRBJ2-7; the match to TRBD2 covers 7 bases. The end of the DNA aligns better with TRBJ2-5, so the J call may be wrong. Germline V gene sequence: CDR1 SEHNR, CDR2 FQNEAQ (reference sequence). CDR3 length equals 13 residues. The CDR3: CASSLYPGGTQYF. The CDR3 nucleotides read TGTGCCAGCAGCTTGTACCCGGGGGGGACCCAGTACTTC.

This clonotype was seen at least ten times. The chain carries TRBV10-2 and TRBJ2-3, with 10 bases that match TRBD2. This CDR3 spans 19 amino acids. V was clipped by 4 bases and J by 3 bases; unmatched bases: 16. In germline, CDR1 is WSHSY, CDR2 SAAADI. Written as DNA, the CDR3 is TGCGCCAGCAGTGCGACCGGGACTAGCGTCTCTGTGGGGACAGATACGCAGTATTTT. Its protein product is CASSATGTSVSVGTDTQYF.

The J gene is TRBJ1-1, the V gene TRBV10-3, with D tentatively TRBD1 (5 bases). In germline, CDR1 is ENHRY, CDR2 SYGVKD. CDR3 length: 18 residues. Between the trimmed V and J ends, which lost 2 bases and 1 base, there was a span of 20 bases. Here the CDR3 reads CAISEPRRGVIRNTEAFF. The CDR3 region has the DNA TGTGCCATCAGTGAGCCGCGTCGGGGGGTAATTCGGAACACTGAAGCTTTCTTT.

This clonotype has a handful of counts. In this CDR3 the conserved last residue, phenylalanine or tryptophan, is missing, so a read error is likely. The chain uses TRBV4-1 and TRBJ2-5, with D tentatively TRBD1 or TRBD2 (5 bases each). Germline CDR1 reads MGHRA; CDR2 reads YSYEKL. Deletions cut 1 base from V and 1 base from J, with 7 bases between. This CDR3 comprises 14 residues. The CDR3, as DNA: TGCGCCAGCAGCCAAGTTGGGGGCCAAGAGACCCAGTACGTC. It encodes CASSQVGGQETQYV.

The CDR3 loop is CASSLSTGTSENIQYF. As DNA, the CDR3 is TGTGCCAGCAGCTTATCTACAGGGACGTCCGAAAACATTCAGTACTTC. The gene calls are TRBV7-8 and TRBJ2-4, with a tentative D call TRBD1 (6 bases). The CDR3 runs to 16 residues. With 2 bases removed from V and 5 bases from J, the gap between germline ends came to 16 bases. Germline V gene lookup returns CDR1 SGHVS and CDR2 FQNEAQ.

A word on this clonotype: Relative to the germline gene, one junction end is altered; a read error may explain this. V usage is TRBV9 and J usage is TRBJ2-5, with 8 nucleotides matching TRBD2. The tail of the sequence fits TRBJ2-1 better, so the J call may be wrong. The CDR3 has 15 amino acids. CDR1 SGDLS and CDR2 YYNGEE come from the germline V gene. The chain's CDR3 is CAGSVDSGTYNEQFF. The CDR3 nucleotides read TGTGCCGGCAGCGTAGATAGCGGGACCTACAATGAGCAGTTCTTC.